This T cell receptor beta chain emerged from a study of vaccination and CD4 T cells after COVID-19. Study-wide context: The convalescents included six males and four females, and among them two were Hispanic while seven were Caucasian. Overlapping peptides of the spike proteins of SARS-CoV-2, HCoV-NL63, HCoV-OC43 and HCoV-229E were used for cell stimulation. Control wells got either CEFX epitopes, HIV-1 Nef peptides, or no peptide at all.

Treatment: approximately 11-day PBMC culture with coronavirus spike peptide pools or control peptides (ViraFEST assay). CDR3 length: 15 amino acids. The germline CDR1 and CDR2 sequences are MNHNS and SASEGT. V was clipped by 10 bases and J by 6 bases; unmatched bases: 12. On this clonotype: Its matching antigen is unknown.

Cultured CD4+ T cells had their DNA profiled by the Oncomine TCR Beta short-read assay. Each CDR3 protein gets one entry after TCRdb re-called the PCR reads with MiXCR. The sample shows approximately 19,000 distinct CDR3 sequences, about half of them seen only once. The sample in question was CD4+ T cells from blood, cultured in vitro, obtained after SARS-CoV-2 vaccination. The chain carries TRBV6-1 and TRBJ2-1; TRBD1 matches 10 bases. This clonotype was obtained from a human donor who had recovered from COVID-19. The DNA of the CDR3 is TGTGCCACCCCTTCCGGGACAGGGGCTGGCAATGAGCAGTTCTTC. This translates into CATPSGTGAGNEQFF.